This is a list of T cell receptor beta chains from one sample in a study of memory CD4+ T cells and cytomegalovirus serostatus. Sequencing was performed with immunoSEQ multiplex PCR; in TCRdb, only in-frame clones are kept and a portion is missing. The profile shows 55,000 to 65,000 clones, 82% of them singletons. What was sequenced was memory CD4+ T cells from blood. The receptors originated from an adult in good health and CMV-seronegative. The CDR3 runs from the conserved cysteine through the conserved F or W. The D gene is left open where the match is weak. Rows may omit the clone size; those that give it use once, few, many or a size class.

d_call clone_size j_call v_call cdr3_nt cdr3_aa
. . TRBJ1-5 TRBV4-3 TGCGCCAGCAGCCAAGATTTTGAGGGAAATCAGCCCCAGCATTTT CASSQDFEGNQPQHF
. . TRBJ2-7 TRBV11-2 TGTGCCAGCAGCTCCCTCAGGGGCGCGTCTTACGAGCAGTACTTC CASSSLRGASYEQYF
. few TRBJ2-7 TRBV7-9 TGTGCCAGCAGCTTCTTCGGGGACTACGAGCAGTACTTC CASSFFGDYEQYF
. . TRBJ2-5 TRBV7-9 TGTGCCAGCAGCTTAGCGTTAAGTGGGGAACAAGAGACCCAGTACTTC CASSLALSGEQETQYF
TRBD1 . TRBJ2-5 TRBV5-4 TGTGCCAGCAGCTTGGGATGGACAGGGGGCCAAGAGACCCAGTACTTC CASSLGWTGGQETQYF
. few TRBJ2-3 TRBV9 TGTGCCAGCAGCAGGAATTTGGGGGATACGCAGTATTTT CASSRNLGDTQYF
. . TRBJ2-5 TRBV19 TGTGCCAGCGGAGCGGAGACCCAGTACTTC CASGAETQYF
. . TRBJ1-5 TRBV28 TGTGCCAGCAGCCCCTGGGGGGGGCAAGGCAATCAGCCCCAGCATTTT CASSPWGGQGNQPQHF
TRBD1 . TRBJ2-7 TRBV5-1 TGCGCCAGCAGCTTGGTGGCAGGGGGTCCCTACGAGCAGTACTTC CASSLVAGGPYEQYF
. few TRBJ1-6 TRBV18 TGTGCCAGCTCGCCCCTCCCAGGGGAGAATTCACCCCTCCACTTT CASSPLPGENSPLHF
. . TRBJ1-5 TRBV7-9 TGTGCCAGCAGCTTAGGGACGGCATATCAGCCCCAGCATTTT CASSLGTAYQPQHF
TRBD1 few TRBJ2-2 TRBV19 TGTGCCAGTGAAAAACAGGGGGTCACCGGGGAGCTGTTTTTT CASEKQGVTGELFF
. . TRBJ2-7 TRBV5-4 TGTGCCAGCAGCGCCGCACAGGGCGTAGTGAACGAGCAGTACTTC CASSAAQGVVNEQYF
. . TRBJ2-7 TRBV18 TGTGCCAGCTCACCGCAGCACGGCGAGGGGGGCGAGCAGTACTTC CASSPQHGEGGEQYF
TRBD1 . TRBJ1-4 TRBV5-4 TGTGCCAGCAGCCCGGATGGGGACAGGGGGGAAAAACTGTTTTTT CASSPDGDRGEKLFF
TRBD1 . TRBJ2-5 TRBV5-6 TGTGCCAGCAGCTTGGTTTGGGACAGGGTGACTAAAGAGACCCAGTACTTC CASSLVWDRVTKETQYF
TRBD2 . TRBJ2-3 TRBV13 TGTGCCAGCAGCTCCCAGCGGGGGCTTACAGATACGCAGTATTTT CASSSQRGLTDTQYF